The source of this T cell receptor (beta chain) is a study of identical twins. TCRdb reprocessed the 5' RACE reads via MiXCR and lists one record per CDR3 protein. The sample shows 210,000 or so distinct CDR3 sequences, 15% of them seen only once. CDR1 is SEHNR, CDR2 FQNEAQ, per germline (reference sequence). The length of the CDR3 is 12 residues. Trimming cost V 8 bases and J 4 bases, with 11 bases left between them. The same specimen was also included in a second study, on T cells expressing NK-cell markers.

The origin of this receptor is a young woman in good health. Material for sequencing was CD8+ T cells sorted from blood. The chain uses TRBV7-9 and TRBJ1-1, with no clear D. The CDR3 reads CASRAGGTEAFF. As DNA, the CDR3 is TGTGCCAGCCGAGCTGGCGGCACTGAAGCTTTCTTT.